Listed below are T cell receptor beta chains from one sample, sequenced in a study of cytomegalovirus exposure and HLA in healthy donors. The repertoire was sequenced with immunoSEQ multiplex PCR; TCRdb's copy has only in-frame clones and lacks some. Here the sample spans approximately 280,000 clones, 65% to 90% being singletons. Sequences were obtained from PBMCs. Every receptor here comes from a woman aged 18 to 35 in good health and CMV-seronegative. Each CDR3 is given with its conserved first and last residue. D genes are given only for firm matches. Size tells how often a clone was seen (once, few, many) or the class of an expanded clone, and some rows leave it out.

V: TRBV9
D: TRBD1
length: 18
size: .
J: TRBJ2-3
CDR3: CASSVATRDRGRGDTQYF
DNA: TGTGCCAGCAGCGTAGCTACACGGGACAGGGGGAGAGGTGATACGCAGTATTTT

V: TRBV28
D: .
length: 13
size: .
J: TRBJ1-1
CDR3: CASIERRNTEAFF
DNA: TGTGCCAGCATCGAGAGGAGGAACACTGAAGCTTTCTTT

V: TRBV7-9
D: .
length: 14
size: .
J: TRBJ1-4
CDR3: CATPAAATNEKLFF
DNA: TGTGCCACCCCGGCCGCGGCAACTAATGAAAAACTGTTTTTT

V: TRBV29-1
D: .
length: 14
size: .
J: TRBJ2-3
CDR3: CSVEDFARSDTQYF
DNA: TGCAGCGTTGAAGACTTCGCCCGGTCGGATACGCAGTATTTT

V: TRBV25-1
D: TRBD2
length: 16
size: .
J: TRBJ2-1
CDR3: CASSESPSGGPGEQFF
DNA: TGTGCCAGCAGTGAATCTCCTAGCGGGGGCCCCGGTGAGCAGTTCTTC

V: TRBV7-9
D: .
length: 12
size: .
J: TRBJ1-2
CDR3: CASSLRDYGYTF
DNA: TGTGCCAGCAGCCTTCGGGACTATGGCTACACCTTC

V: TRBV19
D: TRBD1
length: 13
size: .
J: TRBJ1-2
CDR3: CASSIGQGDGYTF
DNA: TGTGCCAGTAGTATAGGACAGGGAGACGGCTACACCTTC

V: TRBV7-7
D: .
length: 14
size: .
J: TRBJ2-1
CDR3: CASSPSDRYNEQFF
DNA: TGTGCCAGCAGCCCGTCGGACAGATACAATGAGCAGTTCTTC

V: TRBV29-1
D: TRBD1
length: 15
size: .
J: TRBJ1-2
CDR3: CSASRDRGQNYGYTF
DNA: TGCAGCGCGAGCCGGGACAGGGGGCAAAACTATGGCTACACCTTC

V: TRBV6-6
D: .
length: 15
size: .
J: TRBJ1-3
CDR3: CASSYAGVSGNTIYF
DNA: TGTGCCAGCAGTTACGCCGGGGTTTCTGGAAACACCATATATTTT

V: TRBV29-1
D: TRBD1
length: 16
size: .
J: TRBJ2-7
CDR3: CSVEGVVEGASYEQYF
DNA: TGCAGCGTTGAAGGGGTAGTTGAGGGGGCCTCCTACGAGCAGTACTTC

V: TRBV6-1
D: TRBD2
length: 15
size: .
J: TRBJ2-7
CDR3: CASSEEMAGADEQYF
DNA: TGTGCCAGCAGTGAAGAAATGGCGGGAGCCGACGAGCAGTACTTC

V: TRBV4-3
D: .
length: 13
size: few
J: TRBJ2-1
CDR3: CASSQDSGQEQFF
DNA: TGCGCCAGCAGCCAAGATTCCGGACAAGAGCAGTTCTTC

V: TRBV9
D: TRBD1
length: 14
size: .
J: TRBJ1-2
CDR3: CASNPGQANYGYTF
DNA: TGTGCCAGCAACCCGGGACAGGCAAACTATGGCTACACCTTC

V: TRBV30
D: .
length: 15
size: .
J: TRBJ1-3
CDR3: CAWSVDRSSGNTIYF
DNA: TGTGCCTGGAGTGTAGACCGGAGCTCTGGAAACACCATATATTTT

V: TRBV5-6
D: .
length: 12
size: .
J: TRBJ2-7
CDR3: CASMKGLYEQYF
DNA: TGTGCCAGCATGAAGGGACTCTACGAGCAGTACTTC

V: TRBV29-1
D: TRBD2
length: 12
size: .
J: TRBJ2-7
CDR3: CSVGAGGYEQYF
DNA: TGCAGCGTTGGAGCGGGGGGTTACGAGCAGTACTTC

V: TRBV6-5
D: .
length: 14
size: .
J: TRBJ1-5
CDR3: CASSYGGDNQPQHF
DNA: TGTGCCAGCAGTTACGGAGGGGATAATCAGCCCCAGCATTTT

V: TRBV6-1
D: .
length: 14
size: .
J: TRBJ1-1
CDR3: CASSPGGGSTEAFF
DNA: TGTGCCAGCAGTCCGGGGGGAGGGAGCACTGAAGCTTTCTTT

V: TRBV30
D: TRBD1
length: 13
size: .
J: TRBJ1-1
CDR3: CAWKGQGARRAFF
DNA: TGTGCCTGGAAGGGACAGGGGGCAAGGAGGGCTTTCTTT

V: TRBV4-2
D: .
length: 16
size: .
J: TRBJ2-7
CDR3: CASSQDWGGTSYEQYF
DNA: TGTGCCAGCAGCCAAGATTGGGGCGGCACCTCCTACGAGCAGTACTTC

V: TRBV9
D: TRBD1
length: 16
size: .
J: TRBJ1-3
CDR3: CASSVQTGSSGNTIYF
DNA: TGTGCCAGCAGCGTACAGACAGGGAGCTCTGGAAACACCATATATTTT

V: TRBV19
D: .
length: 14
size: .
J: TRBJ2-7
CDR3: CASSLTGSSYEQYF
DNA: TGTGCCAGTAGCCTTACAGGGTCCTCCTACGAGCAGTACTTC

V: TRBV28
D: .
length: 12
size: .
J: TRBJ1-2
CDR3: CASTLRTDGYTF
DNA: TGTGCCAGCACCCTGAGGACAGATGGCTACACCTTC

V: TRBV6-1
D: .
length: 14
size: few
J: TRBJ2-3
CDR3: CASIDRELTDTQYF
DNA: TGTGCCAGCATAGATCGGGAGCTGACAGATACGCAGTATTTT

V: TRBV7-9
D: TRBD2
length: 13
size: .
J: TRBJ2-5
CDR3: CASSPGLAETQYF
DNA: TGTGCCAGCAGCCCGGGACTAGCGGAGACCCAGTACTTC

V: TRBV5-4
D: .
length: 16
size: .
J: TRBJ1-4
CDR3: CASSQAGGRGNEKLFF
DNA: TGTGCCAGCAGCCAAGCCGGCGGCAGGGGAAATGAAAAACTGTTTTTT

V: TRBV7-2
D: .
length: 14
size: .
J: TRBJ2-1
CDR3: CASSLMDWSNEQFF
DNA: TGTGCCAGCAGCTTGATGGACTGGTCTAATGAGCAGTTCTTC

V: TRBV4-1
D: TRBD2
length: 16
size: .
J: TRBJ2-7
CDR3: CASSQLAGVASYEQYF
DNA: TGCGCCAGCAGCCAATTAGCGGGAGTAGCCTCCTACGAGCAGTACTTC

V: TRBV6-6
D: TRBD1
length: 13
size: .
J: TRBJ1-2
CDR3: CASSPQGQNGYTF
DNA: TGTGCCAGCAGTCCACAGGGGCAGAACGGCTACACCTTC

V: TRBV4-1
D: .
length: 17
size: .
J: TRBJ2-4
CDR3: CASSQEGTLLAKNIQYF
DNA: TGCGCCAGCAGCCAAGAAGGGACTCTCTTAGCCAAAAACATTCAGTACTTC

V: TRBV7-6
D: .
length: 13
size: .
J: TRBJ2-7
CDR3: CASSSTGSHEQYF
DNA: TGTGCCAGCAGCTCCACGGGTAGCCACGAGCAGTACTTC

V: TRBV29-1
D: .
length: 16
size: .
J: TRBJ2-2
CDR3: CSASLSTGVRGGELFF
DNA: TGCAGCGCCTCACTCTCGACGGGGGTCCGGGGCGGGGAGCTGTTTTTT

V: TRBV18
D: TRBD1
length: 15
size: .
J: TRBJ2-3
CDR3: CASLPTGKNTDTQYF
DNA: TGTGCCAGCCTGCCGACAGGGAAGAACACAGATACGCAGTATTTT

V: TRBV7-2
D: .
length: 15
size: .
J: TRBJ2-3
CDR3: CASSLAAQFTDTQYF
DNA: TGTGCCAGCAGCTTAGCGGCCCAATTCACAGATACGCAGTATTTT

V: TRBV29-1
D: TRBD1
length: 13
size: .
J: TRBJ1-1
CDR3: CSVDDRENTEAFF
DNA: TGCAGCGTTGATGACAGGGAGAACACTGAAGCTTTCTTT

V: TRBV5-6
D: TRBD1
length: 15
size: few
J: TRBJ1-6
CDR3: CASTVRQGGNSPLHF
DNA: TGTGCCAGCACTGTCCGACAGGGCGGAAATTCACCCCTCCACTTT

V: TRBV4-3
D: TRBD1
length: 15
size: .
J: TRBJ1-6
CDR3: CASSQSTGENSPLHF
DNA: TGCGCCAGCAGCCAATCGACAGGGGAAAATTCACCCCTCCACTTT

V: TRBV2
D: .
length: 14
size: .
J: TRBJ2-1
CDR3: CASSRRAPYNEQFF
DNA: TGTGCCAGCAGCAGGAGGGCTCCATACAATGAGCAGTTCTTC

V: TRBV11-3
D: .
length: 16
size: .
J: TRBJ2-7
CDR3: CASSVPDSDRQYEQYF
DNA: TGTGCCAGCAGCGTTCCGGACAGTGATCGGCAATACGAGCAGTACTTC

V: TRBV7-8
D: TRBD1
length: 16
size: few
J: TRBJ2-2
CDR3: CASSPPTGAGTGELFF
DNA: TGTGCCAGCAGCCCCCCCACAGGGGCCGGCACCGGGGAGCTGTTTTTT

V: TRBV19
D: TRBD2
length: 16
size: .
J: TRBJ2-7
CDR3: CASSIDRTSGSYEQYF
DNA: TGTGCCAGTAGTATAGACCGGACTAGCGGGTCCTACGAGCAGTACTTC

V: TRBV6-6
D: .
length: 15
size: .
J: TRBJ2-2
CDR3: CASSYQGRVAGELFF
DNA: TGTGCCAGCAGTTACCAGGGGCGGGTGGCCGGGGAGCTGTTTTTT

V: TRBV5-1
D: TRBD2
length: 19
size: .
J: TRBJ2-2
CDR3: CASSLLTRATSGFPGELFF
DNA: TGCGCCAGCAGCTTGTTGACTCGGGCGACTAGCGGGTTTCCCGGGGAGCTGTTTTTT

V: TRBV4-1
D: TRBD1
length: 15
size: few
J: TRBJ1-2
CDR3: CASRPPGQGNYGYTF
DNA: TGCGCCAGCAGACCCCCGGGACAGGGCAACTATGGCTACACCTTC